Sequencing of this T cell receptor beta chain was carried out in a study of cytomegalovirus exposure and HLA in healthy donors. The germline V gene encodes CDR1 SGHTA and CDR2 FQGNSA. Deletions cut 9 bases from V and 0 bases from J, with 18 bases between. The CDR3 contains 16 residues. This clone was seen only once. Vbeta (60) and Jbeta (13) primers were used in the PCR. The authors' processing: Approximately 11 million of the about 80 million unique TCR beta chains counted in a later analysis were shared. The protocol was immunoSEQ multiplex PCR, while the TCRdb copy is restricted to in-frame clones and leaves out a portion. That table furnishes V, J and clone size, whereas the DNA furnished D and trimming. In the table there are about 94,000 clones, roughly four fifths of which are singletons. The donors, nominally healthy at sampling, likely had unrecorded immune exposures.

This TCR derives from a human donor in good health. The rearrangement uses TRBV7-2 and TRBJ2-1, with D unclear. What was sequenced was PBMCs. CDR3 coding DNA: TGTGCCAGTTCTTCTACCAATACGGGCTCCTACAATGAGCAGTTCTTC. This sequence encodes CASSSTNTGSYNEQFF.